Listed below are T cell receptor beta chains from one sample, sequenced in a study of T cell clusters in autoimmune cytopenias. From its re-call of the multiplex PCR reads, TCRdb lists each CDR3 protein once, without DNA. The sample data list approximately 7,000 distinct CDR3 sequences. The sequencing input was peripheral blood. The receptor source for this set is a human donor with an autoimmune cytopenia or autoimmune hepatitis (not recorded which). Both conserved end residues are part of each CDR3. The order of the fields is V gene, J gene, clone size, CDR3 protein. Some rows have no size entry. The others give once, few or many, or a class for an expanded clone.

>TRBV5-1|TRBJ2-2|NA
CASSPRQGALAGELFF
>TRBV13|TRBJ2-5|medium-sized
CASSPNGLAGQETQYF
>TRBV7-9|TRBJ2-6|medium-sized
CASPPGPGANVLTF
>TRBV5-1|TRBJ1-2|NA
CASSDRPFYGYTF
>TRBV6-4|TRBJ2-3|medium-sized
CASSPGLAGGADTQYF
>TRBV6-5|TRBJ2-7|medium-sized
CAAGLPLSYEQYF
>TRBV12-3/TRBV12-4|TRBJ2-5|medium-sized
CASSLLAGIQETQYF
>TRBV6-1|TRBJ1-2|medium-sized
CASSDPGPYGYTF
>TRBV6-5|TRBJ1-3|NA
CASSTDRGPGNTIYF
>TRBV27|TRBJ2-7|medium-sized
CASFRGQGVGEQYF
>TRBV6-5|TRBJ2-3|NA
CASSNSGTALNTQYF
>TRBV6-5|TRBJ2-7|NA
CASRGAGSSYEQYF
>TRBV27|TRBJ2-7|NA
CASSLVGTATYEQYF
>TRBV5-6|TRBJ1-6|NA
CASSLDGGPNNSPLHF
>TRBV12-3/TRBV12-4|TRBJ2-2|NA
CASRTSGGPTGELFF
>TRBV27|TRBJ2-1|medium-sized
CASSPEGGVRSYNEQFF
>TRBV5-6|TRBJ2-1|NA
CASSSRDRGFNEQFF
>TRBV11-1|TRBJ1-1|NA
CASSSGPITEAFF
>TRBV5-6|TRBJ1-6|medium-sized
CASSLSGNSPLHF
>TRBV5-6|TRBJ1-2|medium-sized
CASSPLSTGIDGYTF